These T cell receptor beta chains were read from a single sample in a study of cytomegalovirus exposure and HLA in healthy donors. Sequencing used immunoSEQ multiplex PCR; TCRdb keeps in-frame clones, though not all of them. Here the sample spans under 200,000 clones, around three quarters being singletons. What was sequenced was PBMCs. These receptors originate from a woman in her thirties in good health and CMV-seropositive. Both conserved end residues are part of each CDR3. The order of the fields is D gene, V gene, J gene, clone size, CDR3 protein, CDR3 DNA. A D gene is named only where the DNA matches it firmly. Clone size, where shown, is once, few, many, or a class for clones that have expanded.

D: -
V: TRBV6-5
J: TRBJ2-1
size: few
CDR3: CASSQSLARNEQFF
DNA: TGTGCCAGCAGTCAGTCACTAGCTAGGAATGAGCAGTTCTTC

D: -
V: TRBV28
J: TRBJ1-2
size: -
CDR3: CASNRDDYGYTF
DNA: TGTGCCAGCAACAGGGATGACTATGGCTACACCTTC

D: -
V: TRBV2
J: TRBJ2-5
size: -
CDR3: CASKGEGGETQYF
DNA: TGTGCCAGCAAGGGGGAGGGGGGGGAGACCCAGTACTTC

D: TRBD1
V: TRBV5-1
J: TRBJ2-3
size: -
CDR3: CASSLGQGDADTQYF
DNA: TGCGCCAGCAGCTTGGGACAGGGGGATGCAGATACGCAGTATTTT

D: -
V: TRBV19
J: TRBJ2-7
size: -
CDR3: CASISWSGEQYF
DNA: TGTGCCAGTATCTCGTGGTCGGGCGAGCAGTACTTC

D: TRBD1
V: TRBV29-1
J: TRBJ1-2
size: few
CDR3: CSADLGQSIYGYTF
DNA: TGCAGCGCAGACCTGGGACAGTCGATCTATGGCTACACCTTC

D: -
V: TRBV30
J: TRBJ1-2
size: -
CDR3: CAWSPGEVYGYTF
DNA: TGTGCCTGGAGTCCAGGGGAAGTCTATGGCTACACCTTC

D: TRBD1
V: TRBV7-2
J: TRBJ1-3
size: -
CDR3: CASSSGTGSGNTIYF
DNA: TGTGCCAGCAGCTCCGGGACAGGGTCTGGAAACACCATATATTTT

D: -
V: TRBV15
J: TRBJ1-2
size: few
CDR3: CATSRTPQWGTGPLYGYTF
DNA: TGTGCCACCAGCAGAACGCCCCAGTGGGGAACAGGGCCCCTTTATGGCTACACCTTC

D: -
V: TRBV7-2
J: TRBJ2-2
size: -
CDR3: CASSNGSPGELFF
DNA: TGTGCCAGCAGCAACGGGAGTCCCGGGGAGCTGTTTTTT

D: -
V: TRBV6-5
J: TRBJ1-1
size: -
CDR3: CASSYAGGAPTEAFF
DNA: TGTGCCAGCAGTTACGCTGGCGGGGCGCCCACTGAAGCTTTCTTT

D: TRBD2
V: TRBV29-1
J: TRBJ2-1
size: -
CDR3: CSAQGRLAGGHNEQFF
DNA: TGCAGCGCCCAGGGTCGACTAGCGGGAGGGCACAATGAGCAGTTCTTC

D: TRBD2
V: TRBV19
J: TRBJ2-7
size: -
CDR3: CASSPNLGLAGNEQYF
DNA: TGTGCCAGTAGCCCGAATCTGGGACTAGCGGGAAACGAGCAGTACTTC

D: TRBD1
V: TRBV5-5
J: TRBJ1-4
size: -
CDR3: CASSLGTAGGGEKLFF
DNA: TGTGCCAGCAGCCTGGGGACAGCAGGGGGCGGTGAAAAACTGTTTTTT

D: -
V: TRBV10-2
J: TRBJ2-1
size: -
CDR3: CASNTNRDLSYNEQFF
DNA: TGCGCCAGCAACACAAACAGGGATCTCTCCTACAATGAGCAGTTCTTC

D: -
V: TRBV27
J: TRBJ2-3
size: -
CDR3: CASTGGGGDTQYF
DNA: TGTGCCAGCACCGGAGGGGGGGGAGATACGCAGTATTTT

D: -
V: TRBV5-6
J: TRBJ1-4
size: -
CDR3: CASSLMGVLGLNEKLFF
DNA: TGTGCCAGCAGCTTGATGGGCGTGCTAGGACTAAATGAAAAACTGTTTTTT

D: -
V: TRBV9
J: TRBJ2-6
size: -
CDR3: CASSVWGHSGRPGANVLTF
DNA: TGTGCCAGCAGCGTATGGGGTCACAGTGGGAGGCCTGGGGCCAACGTCCTGACTTTC

D: TRBD1
V: TRBV7-9
J: TRBJ2-5
size: -
CDR3: CASSRQGAQETQYF
DNA: TGTGCCAGCAGCCGCCAGGGGGCCCAAGAGACCCAGTACTTC

D: -
V: TRBV7-9
J: TRBJ1-6
size: -
CDR3: CASSPLTGDNSPLHF
DNA: TGTGCCAGCAGCCCCTTGACAGGAGATAATTCACCCCTCCACTTT

D: TRBD2
V: TRBV4-3
J: TRBJ2-1
size: -
CDR3: CASSQQRTGGSYNEQFF
DNA: TGCGCCAGCAGCCAACAACGGACGGGGGGCTCCTACAATGAGCAGTTCTTC

D: -
V: TRBV5-1
J: TRBJ2-7
size: -
CDR3: CASSQANEQYF
DNA: TGCGCCAGCAGCCAAGCCAACGAGCAGTACTTC

D: -
V: TRBV5-1
J: TRBJ1-4
size: -
CDR3: CASSLRSSNEKLFF
DNA: TGCGCCAGCAGCTTGCGGAGCTCTAATGAAAAACTGTTTTTT

D: -
V: TRBV28
J: TRBJ1-6
size: -
CDR3: CASHSTGSSYNSPLHF
DNA: TGTGCCAGCCATTCCACAGGCAGCTCCTATAATTCACCCCTCCACTTT

D: -
V: TRBV6-6
J: TRBJ1-3
size: -
CDR3: CASRPQGSPGNTIYF
DNA: TGTGCCAGCAGGCCTCAGGGATCACCTGGAAACACCATATATTTT

D: -
V: TRBV5-1
J: TRBJ2-7
size: -
CDR3: CASSSLDRRSYEQYF
DNA: TGCGCCAGCAGCTCCCTAGACAGGAGGTCCTACGAGCAGTACTTC

D: -
V: TRBV29-1
J: TRBJ2-1
size: few
CDR3: CSVVGGATSGYNEQFF
DNA: TGCAGCGTTGTGGGGGGGGCGACTAGTGGCTACAATGAGCAGTTCTTC

D: -
V: TRBV7-8
J: TRBJ1-2
size: once
CDR3: CASSLWVGAYYGYTF
DNA: TGTGCCAGCAGCTTATGGGTGGGCGCCTACTATGGCTACACCTTC

D: TRBD1
V: TRBV5-1
J: TRBJ2-1
size: -
CDR3: CASSVTGTGINEQFF
DNA: TGCGCCAGCAGCGTTACCGGGACAGGGATCAATGAGCAGTTCTTC

D: TRBD1
V: TRBV5-5
J: TRBJ2-3
size: -
CDR3: CASSFRDRESDTQYF
DNA: TGTGCCAGCAGCTTCCGGGACAGGGAGTCAGATACGCAGTATTTT

D: TRBD1
V: TRBV7-2
J: TRBJ1-2
size: -
CDR3: CASSRGQEVHGYTF
DNA: TGTGCCAGCAGCCGGGGACAGGAGGTTCATGGCTACACCTTC

D: -
V: TRBV10-1
J: TRBJ1-1
size: -
CDR3: CASSESKPNTEAFF
DNA: TGCGCCAGCAGTGAGTCCAAGCCGAACACTGAAGCTTTCTTT

D: TRBD2
V: TRBV30
J: TRBJ2-1
size: -
CDR3: CAWRLAGGIDEQFF
DNA: TGTGCCTGGAGATTAGCGGGAGGAATCGATGAGCAGTTCTTC

D: TRBD1
V: TRBV5-1
J: TRBJ1-1
size: -
CDR3: CASSYRQGAGTEAFF
DNA: TGCGCCAGCAGCTACAGACAGGGGGCGGGCACTGAAGCTTTCTTT